This is a list of T cell receptor beta chains from one sample in a study of cytomegalovirus exposure and HLA in healthy donors. Using immunoSEQ multiplex PCR, the repertoire was profiled, and TCRdb retains in-frame clones only, with some absent. Of 90,000 to 95,000 clones listed, approximately 84% were seen once; the top ten hold approximately 1.1%. The material sequenced was PBMCs. These receptors originate from a girl aged 2 to 10 in good health and CMV-seropositive. Each CDR3 is given with its conserved first and last residue. Fields, in order: V gene, J gene, D gene, clone size, CDR3 protein, CDR3 DNA. The D gene is left open where the match is weak. Only some rows state a clone size, as once, few, many or a class for expanded clones.

TRBV11-2	TRBJ2-1	-	-	CASSSLAVPYNEQFF	TGTGCCAGCAGCTCTTTAGCGGTACCCTACAATGAGCAGTTCTTC
TRBV6-5	TRBJ1-3	-	-	CARGSITHSGNTIYF	TGTGCCAGGGGGAGTATTACCCACTCTGGAAACACCATATATTTT
TRBV30	TRBJ1-5	TRBD1	few	CAWSGQGNNQPQHF	TGTGCCTGGAGTGGACAGGGTAACAATCAGCCCCAGCATTTT
TRBV2	TRBJ2-2	TRBD1	-	CASSRDRGDTGELFF	TGTGCCAGCAGTAGGGACAGGGGGGACACCGGGGAGCTGTTTTTT
TRBV9	TRBJ2-1	TRBD2	-	CASSDRDYSYNEQFF	TGTGCCAGCAGCGACCGGGACTACTCCTACAATGAGCAGTTCTTC
TRBV30	TRBJ2-1	TRBD2	-	CAWSVGTSGSNEQFF	TGTGCCTGGAGTGTCGGGACTAGCGGGAGCAATGAGCAGTTCTTC
TRBV29-1	TRBJ2-3	-	-	CSVPGGTDTQYF	TGCAGCGTTCCGGGAGGCACAGATACGCAGTATTTT
TRBV7-2	TRBJ2-7	TRBD2	-	CASSLTSGRATYEQYF	TGTGCCAGCAGCTTGACTAGCGGGAGGGCCACATACGAGCAGTACTTC
TRBV28	TRBJ1-2	-	-	CASSFRRGGYTF	TGTGCCAGCAGTTTTAGGAGAGGAGGCTACACCTTC
TRBV4-1	TRBJ1-1	TRBD1	-	CASSQGGTGAEEAFF	TGCGCCAGCAGCCAAGGCGGGACAGGGGCAGAGGAAGCTTTCTTT
TRBV5-3	TRBJ2-3	TRBD2	-	CARSPTSGHNTDTQYF	TGTGCCAGAAGCCCCACTAGCGGACATAACACAGATACGCAGTATTTT
TRBV10-3	TRBJ1-2	-	-	CAISNYRAQGGYTF	TGTGCCATCAGCAATTACAGGGCCCAGGGAGGCTACACCTTC
TRBV6-1	TRBJ1-1	-	-	CASSTTTGLNTEAFF	TGTGCCAGCAGTACCACTACAGGGTTGAACACTGAAGCTTTCTTT
TRBV6-6	TRBJ1-2	-	-	CASSYSGEGNYGYTF	TGTGCCAGCAGTTACTCTGGGGAGGGGAACTATGGCTACACCTTC
TRBV5-1	TRBJ1-2	-	-	CASSLGGGYTF	TGCGCCAGCAGCTTGGGGGGCGGCTACACCTTC
TRBV27	TRBJ2-7	-	-	CASSFGSGAYEQYF	TGTGCCAGCAGTTTCGGGAGTGGAGCCTACGAGCAGTACTTC
TRBV10-3	TRBJ1-5	TRBD1	-	CAISGSEGGWQPQHF	TGTGCCATCAGTGGCTCAGAAGGGGGCTGGCAGCCCCAGCATTTT
TRBV2	TRBJ2-4	-	-	CASTLGLGGDIQYF	TGTGCCAGCACCCTCGGGCTAGGAGGGGACATTCAGTACTTC
TRBV28	TRBJ1-5	TRBD1	few	CASSSGTGGMEQPQHF	TGTGCCAGCAGTTCCGGGACAGGGGGCATGGAGCAGCCCCAGCATTTT
TRBV5-1	TRBJ1-2	TRBD1	-	CASSRDRGPDYGYTF	TGCGCCAGCAGCCGAGACAGGGGGCCGGACTATGGCTACACCTTC
TRBV5-8	TRBJ1-1	-	-	CASSFDRQAFF	TGTGCCAGCAGCTTTGACAGACAAGCTTTCTTT
TRBV29-1	TRBJ1-2	-	-	CSVLDPGRGYTF	TGCAGCGTCTTAGACCCGGGGAGAGGCTACACCTTC
TRBV4-1	TRBJ2-2	-	-	CASSQDPAGEGTGELFF	TGCGCCAGCAGCCAAGACCCCGCAGGGGAAGGCACCGGGGAGCTGTTTTTT
TRBV7-9	TRBJ1-2	-	-	CASEQAFHGYTF	TGTGCCAGCGAACAGGCCTTCCATGGCTACACCTTC
TRBV9	TRBJ2-3	-	-	CASSASLDTSTDTQYF	TGTGCCAGCAGCGCGAGCTTAGATACTAGCACAGATACGCAGTATTTT
TRBV29-1	TRBJ1-1	TRBD1	-	CSVPGQRNTEAFF	TGCAGCGTCCCGGGACAGAGAAACACTGAAGCTTTCTTT
TRBV28	TRBJ2-7	TRBD1	-	CASSFRRGLKEQYF	TGTGCCAGCAGTTTTCGCAGGGGGCTCAAAGAGCAGTACTTC
TRBV29-1	TRBJ2-1	-	-	CSVGRASGEQFF	TGCAGCGTTGGCAGGGCTAGTGGTGAGCAGTTCTTC
TRBV25-1	TRBJ1-1	-	-	CASSEGQGMGTEAFF	TGTGCCAGCAGTGAGGGGCAGGGGATGGGCACTGAAGCTTTCTTT
TRBV5-1	TRBJ2-1	TRBD2	-	CASSYDSGRAGNEQFF	TGCGCCAGCAGCTACGATAGCGGGAGGGCCGGGAATGAGCAGTTCTTC
TRBV4-3	TRBJ1-1	-	-	CASSQDRVLNTEAFF	TGCGCCAGCAGCCAAGATCGGGTCCTTAACACTGAAGCTTTCTTT
TRBV16	TRBJ1-4	-	-	CASSQLFSGGQKLFF	TGTGCCAGCAGCCAATTATTTTCCGGGGGGCAAAAACTGTTTTTT
TRBV7-9	TRBJ1-2	TRBD1	-	CASSTPGTGGEGGYTF	TGTGCCAGCAGCACCCCCGGGACAGGGGGCGAAGGTGGCTACACCTTC
TRBV27	TRBJ1-1	TRBD1	-	CASSKQGRTEAFF	TGTGCCAGCAGTAAACAGGGGAGAACTGAAGCTTTCTTT
TRBV29-1	TRBJ2-2	TRBD1	-	CSGKKGTEDTGELFF	TGCAGCGGCAAAAAAGGGACAGAAGACACCGGGGAGCTGTTTTTT
TRBV13	TRBJ1-2	TRBD1	-	CASSARQGAHRNGYTF	TGTGCCAGCAGCGCGCGACAGGGGGCGCATCGGAATGGCTACACCTTC
TRBV13	TRBJ2-3	TRBD2	-	CASSFSGTSVTDTQYF	TGTGCCAGCAGCTTTTCCGGGACTAGCGTCACAGATACGCAGTATTTT
TRBV7-9	TRBJ2-1	TRBD1	-	CASSRQGATGEQFF	TGTGCCAGCAGTCGACAGGGGGCGACCGGGGAGCAGTTCTTC
TRBV19	TRBJ2-2	-	once	CASSAGELFF	TGTGCCAGTTCTGCCGGGGAGCTGTTTTTT
TRBV7-9	TRBJ2-1	-	few	CASSSAGLNEQFF	TGTGCCAGCAGCTCGGCGGGCCTTAATGAGCAGTTCTTC
TRBV4-3	TRBJ2-1	TRBD2	-	CASSPKLAGGLNEQFF	TGCGCCAGCAGCCCCAAACTAGCGGGAGGGTTAAATGAGCAGTTCTTC
TRBV6-1	TRBJ2-1	-	-	CASSALRGRGNEQFF	TGTGCCAGCAGTGCCCTGAGGGGGAGGGGAAATGAGCAGTTCTTC
TRBV7-2	TRBJ2-5	-	-	CASSTRVFETQYF	TGTGCCAGCAGCACCAGGGTGTTCGAGACCCAGTACTTC
TRBV15	TRBJ1-6	-	-	CATSNRVSPLHF	TGTGCCACCAGCAACAGGGTATCACCCCTCCACTTT
TRBV6-4	TRBJ1-1	-	-	CASSQGLATEAFF	TGTGCCAGCAGTCAGGGGTTGGCCACTGAAGCTTTCTTT
TRBV4-3	TRBJ2-3	TRBD2	-	CASSQAPGTSGRASTDTQYF	TGCGCCAGCAGCCAAGCCCCCGGGACTAGCGGGAGGGCGAGCACAGATACGCAGTATTTT
TRBV4-1	TRBJ2-1	-	-	CASSQTAGSSYNEQFF	TGCGCCAGCAGCCAAACCGCGGGAAGCTCCTACAATGAGCAGTTCTTC
TRBV14	TRBJ1-1	-	-	CASSQDLNFPAFF	TGTGCCAGCAGCCAAGATTTGAACTTCCCTGCTTTCTTT
TRBV29-1	TRBJ2-3	-	-	CSSEDRKTTSTDTQYF	TGCAGCTCCGAAGATAGAAAAACCACTAGCACAGATACGCAGTATTTT
TRBV6-5	TRBJ1-1	-	-	CASNPGGPSGTEAFF	TGTGCCAGCAATCCGGGGGGCCCGAGTGGAACTGAAGCTTTCTTT
TRBV18	TRBJ1-2	-	once	CASSPSLNYGYTF	TGTGCCAGCTCCCCCTCCCTTAACTATGGCTACACCTTC
TRBV6-6	TRBJ1-2	-	-	CASSGQRNYGYTF	TGTGCCAGCAGTGGCCAAAGAAACTATGGCTACACCTTC